The 21 T cell receptor beta chains presented below share a single source sample, sequenced in a study of prognosis after radiotherapy for stage I lung cancer. Two-round multiplex PCR, the amplification method, yielded TCR beta CDR3 from genomic DNA. With primers specific to each TRBV and TRBJ gene, the first-round PCR was performed. One entry per CDR3 protein, called by TCRdb with MiXCR from the multiplex PCR reads. The top ten hold roughly 21% of the sample, which has 20,000 to 30,000 distinct CDR3 sequences, around 39% seen once. The sequences come from PBMCs, collected before or after stereotactic body radiation therapy (not recorded which). The receptor set was obtained from a donor of 50 years or more with non-small cell lung cancer.

The chain combines TRBV3-1 with TRBJ2-5, with D tentatively TRBD1 or TRBD2 (7 bases each). This CDR3 is 16 amino acids long. V was cut by 0 bases and J by 4 bases, with 15 bases left in between. Germline loops: CDR1 LGHDT, CDR2 YNNKEL (reference sequence). In nucleotides, the CDR3 is TGTGCCAGCAGCCAAGATTGCCAGGGGGGGGGAGAGACCCAGTACTTC. Its protein product is CASSQDCQGGGETQYF.

This clonotype was picked up a small number of times. The J gene is TRBJ2-5, the V gene TRBV18, with 9 bases that match TRBD2. The CDR3 spans 18 residues. The J segment lost 5 bases and the V segment lost 3 bases, leaving 16 bases of the junction unmatched. Germline V gene data show CDR1 as KGHSH and CDR2 as LQKENI. CDR3 sequence reads: CASSPSPGLAEGRETQYF. The CDR3 region has the DNA TGTGCCAGCTCACCCTCCCCGGGACTAGCTGAAGGAAGGGAGACCCAGTACTTC. Drawing the rest from reference TRBV18 and TRBJ2-5, the complete variable domain is NAGVMQNPRHLVRRRGQEARLRCSPMKGHSHVYWYRQLPEEGLKFMVYLQKENIIDESGMPKERFSAEFPKEGPSILRIQQVVRGDSAAYFCASSPSPGLAEGRETQYFGPGTRLLVL.

This clonotype was counted ten times or more. This chain uses TRBV5-1 with TRBJ2-5; 9 nucleotides match TRBD2. The trim removed 0 bases at V and 2 bases at J, leaving 8 bases unmatched. Germline CDR1 and CDR2: SGHRS and YFSETQ. The CDR3 has 17 residues. CDR3 amino acids: CASSLGPAGGGQETQYF. CDR3 in DNA: TGCGCCAGCAGCTTGGGCCCGGCGGGGGGGGGACAAGAGACCCAGTACTTC. Together with reference TRBV5-1 and TRBJ2-5, the CDR3 gives the full variable domain: KAGVTQTPRYLIKTRGQQVTLSCSPISGHRSVSWYQQTPGQGLQFLFEYFSETQRNKGNFPGRFSGRQFSNSRSEMNVSTLELGDSALYLCASSLGPAGGGQETQYFGPGTRLLVL.

This clonotype counts as medium-sized. This sequence joins TRBV28 and TRBJ2-7; 9 nucleotides align to TRBD2. This CDR3 contains 14 residues. The germline V gene has CDR1 MDHEN and CDR2 SYDVKM. V was clipped by 5 bases and J by 2 bases; unmatched bases: 4. This CDR3 is CASSLGGRAYEQYF. CDR3 coding DNA: TGTGCCAGCAGTCTTGGCGGGAGGGCCTACGAGCAGTACTTC.

This clonotype rates as medium-sized. The chain joins TRBV2 to TRBJ2-7; possible D gene TRBD2, 6 bases. The CDR3 runs to 12 residues. V was clipped by 6 bases and J by 5 bases, with 11 bases between them. Germline values: CDR1 SNHLY, CDR2 FYNNEI. This chain's CDR3 is CASRTGLDEQYF. The CDR3 region has the DNA TGTGCCAGCAGGACGGGACTCGACGAGCAGTACTTC.

A note on this clonotype: One junction end disagrees with the germline gene, perhaps due to a read error. V usage is TRBV11-2 and J usage is TRBJ1-5; D gene uncertain. This CDR3 region has 16 residues. Germline CDR1 and CDR2: SGHAT and FQNNGV. DNA of the CDR3: TGTGCCAGCGCCCAATCGGGCAGCAGCAGCAATCCGCCCCAGCATTTT. This gives the protein CASAQSGSSSNPPQHF.

This clonotype was picked up many times. This chain connects TRBV11-2 to TRBJ2-1, with 10 bases identical to TRBD2. The ends lost 7 bases at V and 5 bases at J; junction bases unmatched: 5. The CDR3 has 14 amino acids. The germline V gene has CDR1 SGHAT and CDR2 FQNNGV. The CDR3 reads CASNLAGVHNEQFF. For the CDR3, the DNA is TGTGCCAGCAACCTAGCGGGGGTTCACAATGAGCAGTTCTTC.

Written as DNA, the CDR3 is TGTGCCAGCAGCGCCGACAGGGTAATGGAACACACTGAAGCTTTCTTT. This encodes CASSADRVMEHTEAFF. This rearrangement joins TRBV5-6 to TRBJ1-1, with TRBD1 matching over 7 bases. Trimming took 4 bases from V and 3 from J; bases not matched to a gene: 12. This CDR3 contains 16 residues. Germline lookup yields CDR1 SGHDT and CDR2 YYEEEE.

At least ten counts were recorded for this clonotype. The rearrangement links TRBV7-9 to TRBJ2-7; no reliable D call. V was cut by 5 bases and J by 4 bases, with 9 bases left in between. The CDR3 covers 12 residues. CDR1 and CDR2 (germline): SEHNR, FQNEAQ (reference sequence). Written as DNA, the CDR3 is TGTGCCAGCAGCGTAAGACATTACGAGCAGTACTTC. Protein: CASSVRHYEQYF. The complete variable domain, with remaining parts taken from reference TRBV7-9 and TRBJ2-7, reads DTGVSQNPRHKITKRGQNVTFRCDPISEHNRLYWYRQTLGQGPEFLTYFQNEAQLEKSRLLSDRFSAERPKGSFSTLEIQRTEQGDSAMYLCASSVRHYEQYFGPGTRLTVT.

This clonotype was recorded many times. J is TRBJ2-5 and V is TRBV27; 7 bases align to TRBD2. Germline trimming cut 4 bases from V and 7 bases from J; bases unmatched to any gene: 6. The CDR3 consists of 13 residues. CDR1 MNHEY and CDR2 SMNVEV come from the germline V gene (reference sequence). This chain's CDR3 is CASSSGVAGTQYF. DNA for the CDR3: TGTGCCAGCAGTTCCGGGGTAGCGGGGACCCAGTACTTC.

In the case of this clonotype: A much larger clonotype is one base distant, so this may be a read error. This chain connects TRBV3-1 to TRBJ1-6; no clear D. Looked up from germline, CDR1 is LGHDT and CDR2 is YNNKEL (reference sequence). The CDR3 loop spans 16 amino acids. V lost 3 bases to trimming and J lost 6 bases, with 15 bases between them. The CDR3 coding sequence is TGTGCCAGCAGCCAGATAGCTCGAGGACCTAATTCACCCCTCCACTTT. It encodes CASSQIARGPNSPLHF.

Ten or more counts support this clonotype. This rearrangement joins TRBV4-1 to TRBJ2-3, with TRBD2 matching over 11 bases. Germline V gene lookup returns CDR1 MGHRA and CDR2 YSYEKL. This CDR3 comprises 19 residues. With 0 bases clipped from V and 3 bases from J, the junction kept 11 bases outside the gene matches. CDR3 residues: CASSQEIWLGTSGTDTQYF. CDR3 nucleotide sequence: TGCGCCAGCAGCCAAGAAATCTGGCTCGGGACTAGCGGAACAGATACGCAGTATTTT.

This clonotype is medium-sized. The V and J genes are TRBV5-1 and TRBJ2-1; 7 bases align to TRBD2. This CDR3 comprises 15 residues. Per germline, CDR1 SGHRS and CDR2 YFSETQ. Losses at the gene ends were 2 bases for V and 0 bases for J; bases not matched to a gene: 2. CDR3 in DNA: TGCGCCAGCAGCTTAAGCGGGAACTCCTACAATGAGCAGTTCTTC. Translating gives CASSLSGNSYNEQFF.

This clonotype was detected ten times or more. The rearrangement uses TRBV20-1 and TRBJ2-7; 7 bases map to TRBD2. Germline CDR1 DFQATT, CDR2 SNEGSKA (reference sequence). V was pared by 3 bases and J by 3 bases, with 14 bases of the junction left unmatched. This CDR3 is built from 16 residues. CDR3 region: CSASAGAAGVNYEQYF. The CDR3 nucleotides read TGCAGTGCTAGTGCCGGGGCTGCGGGAGTTAACTACGAGCAGTACTTC.

This clonotype was counted at least ten times. Given a much more abundant clone one base away, this may be a read error. The rearrangement links TRBV18 to TRBJ1-2; 7 bases line up with TRBD1. CDR3 length equals 14 residues. With 2 bases clipped from V and 5 bases from J, the junction kept 5 bases outside the gene matches. CDR1 is KGHSH and CDR2 is LQKENI in the germline V gene. The CDR3 region has the DNA TGTGCCAGCTCACCAGGCAGGACAGGATATGGCTACACCTTC. Translation: CASSPGRTGYGYTF.

The J gene is TRBJ2-5, the V gene TRBV2; TRBD2 matches 7 bases. In germline, CDR1 is SNHLY, CDR2 FYNNEI. With V trimmed by 7 bases and J by 12 bases, 17 bases remained unmatched. The CDR3 has 14 residues. The CDR3 region has the DNA TGTGCCAGCATTCCCGGGAGGCGGGAGAGTTTTGAGTACTTC. Protein sequence: CASIPGRRESFEYF.

This clonotype was found many times. The V and J genes are TRBV29-1 and TRBJ1-1; no firm D call. Trimming removed 6 bases from V and 1 base from J, with 12 bases in between. CDR1 and CDR2 (germline): SQVTM, ANQGSEA. The CDR3 covers 13 residues. The CDR3 here is CSVSTPRNTEAFF. In DNA form, the CDR3 reads TGCAGCGTATCGACTCCCAGGAACACTGAAGCTTTCTTT. The full variable domain, rest sourced from reference TRBV29-1 and TRBJ1-1, is SAVISQKPSRDICQRGTSLTIQCQVDSQVTMMFWYRQQPGQSLTLIATANQGSEATYESGFVIDKFPISRPNLTFSTLTVSNMSPEDSSIYLCSVSTPRNTEAFFGQGTRLTVV.

This clonotype was detected many times. The rearrangement joins TRBV12-3 or TRBV12-4 to TRBJ1-5, with 7 bases that match TRBD1. The J segment lost 3 bases and the V segment lost 4 bases, leaving 6 bases of the junction unmatched. The length of the CDR3 is 15 residues. The CDR3 DNA reads TGTGCCAGCAGTTATACGACAGGGATCAATCAGCCCCAGCATTTT. It specifies CASSYTTGINQPQHF.

Judged by abundance, this clonotype is medium-sized. V is TRBV24-1 and J is TRBJ2-7; 11 nucleotides match TRBD1. In germline, CDR1 is KGHDR, CDR2 SFDVKD. The V segment lost 1 base and the J segment 3 bases; nucleotides outside the gene matches: 7. The CDR3 contains 17 residues. The chain's CDR3 is CATSDFRDRGVFYEQYF. The CDR3 region has the DNA TGTGCCACCAGTGATTTTCGGGACAGGGGGGTATTCTACGAGCAGTACTTC.

This clonotype was observed at least ten times. The rearrangement uses TRBV5-1 and TRBJ2-3; the D is unclear. CDR3 length: 15 residues. In germline, CDR1 is SGHRS, CDR2 YFSETQ. The ends were cut back, 6 bases at V and 1 base at J, with 15 bases in the middle. This chain's CDR3 is CASKDWSSGTDTQYF. In DNA form, the CDR3 reads TGCGCCAGCAAGGATTGGAGTTCGGGCACAGATACGCAGTATTTT.

The J gene is TRBJ2-3, the V gene TRBV4-1, with unresolved D. V was clipped by 0 bases and J by 5 bases, with 12 bases between them. CDR1 is MGHRA, CDR2 YSYEKL, per germline. The CDR3 is 15 residues long. This CDR3 is CASSQDSNTGDTQYF. For the CDR3, the DNA is TGCGCCAGCAGCCAAGATAGTAATACGGGAGATACGCAGTATTTT.